One and the same sample provided the 10 T cell receptor beta chains below, sequenced in a study of glioma-infiltrating T cells after dendritic cell vaccination. Clones were read by immunoSEQ multiplex PCR, and TCRdb kept only the in-frame ones, dropping some. The sample includes 55,000 to 70,000 clones, approximately 85% of them seen just once. The sample here was blood, taken before dendritic cell vaccination. Receptor source: a human donor with glioblastoma.

This chain uses TRBV30 with TRBJ1-5; maybe TRBD1 (5 bases). Germline V lookup: CDR1 GTSNPN, CDR2 SVGIG (reference sequence). Trimming took 5 bases from V and 6 from J, leaving 17 bases between them. The CDR3 consists of 14 residues. This CDR3 reads CAWGSGGTAQPQHF. Here the CDR3 DNA reads TGTGCCTGGGGGTCGGGGGGGACGGCTCAGCCCCAGCATTTT.

The chain uses TRBV7-8 and TRBJ2-7; perhaps TRBD2 as D (5 bases). Trimming took 3 bases from V and 4 from J, leaving 10 bases between them. Per germline, CDR1 SGHVS and CDR2 FQNEAQ. This CDR3 has 13 amino acids. The CDR3 here is CASSLREYYEQYF. CDR3 nucleotide sequence: TGTGCCAGCAGCTTGAGGGAATATTACGAGCAGTACTTC.

The chain combines TRBV5-4 with TRBJ1-2; TRBD1 matches 8 bases. Germline-derived CDR1 and CDR2 are SGHNT and YYREEE (reference sequence). V gave up 3 bases and J gave up 4 bases; unmatched junction bases: 14. This CDR3 contains 17 residues. The DNA for the CDR3 is TGTGCCAGCAGCTCCCCCCTGGGGCAGGGGGCTGGCTATGGCTACACCTTC. This encodes CASSSPLGQGAGYGYTF.

This clone came up once. The CDR3 coding sequence is TGCGCCAGCAGCTTGGGTGCTGGACTAATCCAAGAGACCCAGTACTTC. Its protein product is CASSLGAGLIQETQYF. The rearrangement uses TRBV5-1 and TRBJ2-5; D is perhaps TRBD2 (6 bases). Germline CDR1 is SGHRS and CDR2 is YFSETQ. CDR3 size: 16 residues. V lost 0 bases, J lost 1 base, and 13 bases lay in between.

This clone was counted between two and nine times. The rearrangement uses TRBV19 and TRBJ2-3, with a weak D call TRBD2 (6 bases). With 3 bases removed from V and 1 base from J, the gap between germline ends came to 14 bases. The germline CDR1 and CDR2 sequences are LNHDA and SQIVND (reference sequence). CDR3 size: 16 residues. CDR3 nucleotide sequence: TGTGCCAGTAGTATCCTAGCGCCAGCCCGCACAGATACGCAGTATTTT. This translates into CASSILAPARTDTQYF.

This clone appeared a few times. The chain carries TRBV21-1 and TRBJ1-2; TRBD1, the D gene given by the table, was not confirmed from the DNA. TRBV21-1 is shown as a pseudogene. This CDR3 has 18 amino acids. The DNA of the CDR3 is TGTGCCAGCAGCAAAGTAGGGACAGGGAGGGGCTCCACTATCGGCTACACCTTC. This codes for CASSKVGTGRGSTIGYTF.

This chain uses TRBV2 with TRBJ2-2, with TRBD2 identical over 12 bases. V trimming: 6 bases; J trimming: 4 bases; junction bases outside the gene matches: 3. The CDR3 covers 15 residues. CDR1 is SNHLY and CDR2 is FYNNEI in the germline V gene. CDR3 DNA sequence: TGTGCCAGCAGCGCGACTAGCGGGGGCACCGGGGAGCTGTTTTTT. Its protein product is CASSATSGGTGELFF.

This clone is a singleton in its sample. The gene calls are TRBV10-1 and TRBJ2-5, with 10 bases lining up with TRBD2. Germline CDR1 is WNHNN and CDR2 is SYGVQD (reference sequence). This CDR3 is built from 15 residues. The V and J ends lost 6 bases and 4 bases, in that order; junction bases with no gene match: 8. CDR3 nucleotide sequence: TGCGCCAGCAGCGGTCATCTAGCGGGGGTAGAGACCCAGTACTTC. Its protein is CASSGHLAGVETQYF.

J is TRBJ2-7 and V is TRBV6-6; D is unresolved. V shed 4 bases and J shed 6 bases, with 16 bases lying between them. CDR1 is MNHNY and CDR2 is SVGAGI in the germline V gene (reference sequence). There are 14 residues in the CDR3. The CDR3 loop reads CASSWLSEGGEQYF. The DNA for the CDR3 is TGTGCCAGCAGTTGGCTGAGCGAAGGTGGCGAGCAGTACTTC.

The V call is TRBV9, the J call TRBJ2-1, with TRBD2 matching 9 bases. The CDR3 has 17 residues. With 4 bases clipped from V and 1 base from J, the junction kept 9 bases outside the gene matches. CDR1 and CDR2 from the germline V gene are SGDLS and YYNGEE. This CDR3 is CASSPRERGDSYNEQFF. CDR3 bases: TGTGCCAGCAGCCCCCGAGAGCGGGGGGATTCCTACAATGAGCAGTTCTTC.